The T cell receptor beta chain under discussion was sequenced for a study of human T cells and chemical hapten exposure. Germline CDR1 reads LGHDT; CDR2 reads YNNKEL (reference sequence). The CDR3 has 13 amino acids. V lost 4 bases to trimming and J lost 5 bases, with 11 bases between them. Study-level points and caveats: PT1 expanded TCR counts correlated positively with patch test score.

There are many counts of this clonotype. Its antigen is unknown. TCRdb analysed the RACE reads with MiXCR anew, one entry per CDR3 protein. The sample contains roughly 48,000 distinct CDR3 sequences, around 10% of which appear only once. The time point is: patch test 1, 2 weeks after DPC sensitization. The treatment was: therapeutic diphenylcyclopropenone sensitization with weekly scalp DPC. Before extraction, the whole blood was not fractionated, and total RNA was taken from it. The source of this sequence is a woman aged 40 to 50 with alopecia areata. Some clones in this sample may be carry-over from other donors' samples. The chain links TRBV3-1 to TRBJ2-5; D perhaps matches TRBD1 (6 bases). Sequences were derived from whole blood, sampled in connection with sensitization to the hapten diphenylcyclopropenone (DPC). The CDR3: CASSPTGRETQYF. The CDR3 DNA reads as TGTGCCAGCAGCCCGACAGGTCGGGAGACCCAGTACTTC.